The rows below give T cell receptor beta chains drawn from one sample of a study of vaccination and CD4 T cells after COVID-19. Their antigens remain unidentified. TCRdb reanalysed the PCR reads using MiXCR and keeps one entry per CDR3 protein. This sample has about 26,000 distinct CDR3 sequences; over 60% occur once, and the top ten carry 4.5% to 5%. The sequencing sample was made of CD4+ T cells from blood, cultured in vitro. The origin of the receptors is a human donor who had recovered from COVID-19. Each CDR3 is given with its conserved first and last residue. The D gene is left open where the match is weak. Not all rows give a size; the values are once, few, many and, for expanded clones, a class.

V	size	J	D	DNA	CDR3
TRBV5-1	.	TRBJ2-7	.	TGCGCCAGCAGCTTGGAACAGAATCCCTACGAGCAGTACTTC	CASSLEQNPYEQYF
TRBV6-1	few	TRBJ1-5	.	TGTGCCAGCAGTGTCTCCGGGTCGGCTCCACTCCAGCCCCAGCATTTT	CASSVSGSAPLQPQHF
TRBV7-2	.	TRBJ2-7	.	TGTGCCAGCAGCTTGCTGCGCCTACTTGTCCCCTACGAGCAGTACTTC	CASSLLRLLVPYEQYF
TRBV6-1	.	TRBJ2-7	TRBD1	TGTGCCAGCAGATTGGGACAGGGGGAGAGCTACGAGCAGTACTTC	CASRLGQGESYEQYF
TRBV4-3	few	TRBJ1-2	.	TGCGCCAGCAGCCAAGGGCCGGCGGGTGACTATGGCTACACCTTC	CASSQGPAGDYGYTF
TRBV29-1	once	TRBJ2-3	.	TGCAGCGTTGAACGGGCGGGCACAGATACGCAGTATTTT	CSVERAGTDTQYF
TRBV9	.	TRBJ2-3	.	TGTGCCAGCAGCGTAGTGGGGGCGGGGAAAGATACGCAGTATTTT	CASSVVGAGKDTQYF
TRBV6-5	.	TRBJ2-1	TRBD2	TGTGCCAGCAGTTACTGGACTAGCGGGCCCGCCTACAATGAGCAGTTCTTC	CASSYWTSGPAYNEQFF
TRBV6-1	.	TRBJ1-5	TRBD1	TGTGCCAGCAACTTGACAGGGGGTAAGAGGACTCAGCCCCAGCATTTT	CASNLTGGKRTQPQHF
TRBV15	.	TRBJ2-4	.	TGTGCCACCAGCAGAGGGGACTGGACGACAAACATTCAGTACTTC	CATSRGDWTTNIQYF
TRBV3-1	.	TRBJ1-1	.	TGTGCCAGCAGCCCCCGAACGGTGATCGGGAACACTGAAGCTTTCTTT	CASSPRTVIGNTEAFF
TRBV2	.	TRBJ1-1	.	TGTGCCAGCAGTGAGGAACGGGGGAGGACTGAAGCTTTCTTT	CASSEERGRTEAFF
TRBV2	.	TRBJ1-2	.	TGTGCCAGCAGTGAAGCTGGGGGTGTCTATGGCTACACCTTC	CASSEAGGVYGYTF
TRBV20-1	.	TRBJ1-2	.	TGCAGTGGACAGCCCCAGAACTATGGCTACACCTTC	CSGQPQNYGYTF